The entry that follows covers one TCR beta chain sequence. The antigen is unknown. This table comes from immunoSEQ multiplex PCR, and its TCRdb copy is limited to in-frame clones, with some not included. The table records more than 70,000 clones, almost 97% of them present only once. CDR1 is LNHDA, CDR2 SQIVND, per germline (reference sequence). The length of the CDR3 is 16 residues. Trimming removed 1 base at V and 1 base at J, with 13 bases between. This entry belongs to a study of cytomegalovirus exposure and HLA in healthy donors. About the study: The use of the same platform for the 100 to 150 validation repertoires and the roughly 700 first-cohort repertoires was reported by a later analysis.

Study-level findings and limits: Altogether, 160 or so TCR beta chains were recorded as cytomegalovirus-associated.

Sequencing was done on a sample of PBMCs. This TCR derives from a man aged 18 to 29 in good health and CMV-seropositive. V and J are TRBV19 and TRBJ1-1, with D perhaps matching TRBD1 (6 bases). The CDR3 DNA reads TGTGCCAGTAGTATAGCCAGGGGCTCAGGGAACACTGAAGCTTTCTTT. Translating gives CASSIARGSGNTEAFF. Using reference TRBV19 and TRBJ1-1 for the parts outside the CDR3, the full variable domain is DGGITQSPKYLFRKEGQNVTLSCEQNLNHDAMYWYRQDPGQGLRLIYYSQIVNDFQKGDIAEGYSVSREKKESFPLTVTSAQKNPTAFYLCASSIARGSGNTEAFFGQGTRLTVV.